The 10 T cell receptor beta chains given below trace back to one sample, sequenced in a study of cytomegalovirus exposure and HLA in healthy donors. The study ran its PCR with 60 Vbeta and 13 Jbeta primers. The repertoire was sequenced with immunoSEQ multiplex PCR; TCRdb's copy has only in-frame clones and lacks some. Of more than 110,000 clones in the sample, roughly three quarters were seen once. The sample taken for sequencing was PBMCs. These receptors all come from a young man in good health and CMV-seronegative.

This chain uses TRBV11-3 with TRBJ1-1; maybe TRBD1 (5 bases). CDR1 is SGHNT and CDR2 is YENEEA in the germline V gene. Deletions cut 5 bases from V and 3 bases from J, with 13 bases between. The CDR3 loop spans 14 amino acids. The CDR3: CASSPGGRHTEAFF. For the CDR3, the DNA is TGTGCCAGCAGCCCCGGGGGGAGGCACACTGAAGCTTTCTTT.

This chain links TRBV6-1 with TRBJ1-6; D is unresolved. Germline V gives CDR1 MNHNS, CDR2 SASEGT. The CDR3 covers 13 residues. The germline V and J ends were trimmed by 6 bases and 4 bases, with 7 bases remaining between them. CDR3 sequence: CASRAEYNSPLHF. Written as DNA, the CDR3 is TGTGCCAGCAGAGCGGAGTATAATTCACCCCTCCACTTT.

This clone turned up a few times. The CDR3 sequence: CASSLDRNYGYTF. CDR3 coding DNA: TGTGCCAGCAGCTTAGACAGGAACTATGGCTACACCTTC. V usage is TRBV5-6 and J usage is TRBJ1-2; D perhaps matches TRBD1 (6 bases). There are 13 residues in the CDR3. Per germline, CDR1 SGHDT and CDR2 YYEEEE. The V end lost 2 bases, the J end lost 2 bases, and 7 bases lay between the germline ends.

A few counts support this clone. J is TRBJ1-2 and V is TRBV4-1, with D tentatively TRBD1 (6 bases). CDR3 length equals 16 residues. In germline, CDR1 is MGHRA, CDR2 YSYEKL. V was clipped by 4 bases and J by 4 bases, with 19 bases between them. CDR3 protein: CASSRNSRTAFYGYTF. The CDR3 bases are TGCGCCAGCAGCCGTAATTCTCGGACAGCCTTCTATGGCTACACCTTC.

The sample holds one count of this clone. The chain joins TRBV19 to TRBJ1-2, with 8 nucleotides matching TRBD1. Per germline, CDR1 LNHDA and CDR2 SQIVND (reference sequence). The CDR3 totals 11 residues. Germline trimming cut 10 bases from V and 8 bases from J; bases unmatched to any gene: 6. This chain's CDR3 is CATGQGSGYTF. The CDR3 DNA reads TGTGCCACCGGACAGGGATCCGGCTACACCTTC.

This clone was seen a few times. The chain is built from TRBV30 and TRBJ1-4; 11 positions agree with TRBD1. The CDR3 is 14 residues long. The V gene's germline CDR1 is GTSNPN and CDR2 SVGIG (reference sequence). V lost 3 bases to trimming and J lost 10 bases; unmatched junction nucleotides: 7. This CDR3 reads CAWRTPGQGGKLFF. In DNA form, the CDR3 reads TGTGCCTGGAGGACACCGGGACAGGGGGGAAAACTGTTTTTT.

V and J are TRBV4-1 and TRBJ2-7, with a weak D call TRBD1 (6 bases). This CDR3 is 14 amino acids long. V was pared by 10 bases and J by 1 base, with 17 bases between. From germline, CDR1 is MGHRA and CDR2 YSYEKL. The CDR3 is CATSERQVSYEQYF. CDR3 DNA: TGCGCCACCTCGGAAAGACAGGTTTCCTACGAGCAGTACTTC.

Turning to this clone: At one of its ends the junction is not consistent with the germline gene, which may arise from a read error. The V and J genes are TRBV7-9 and TRBJ2-1; 8 bases line up with TRBD2. The CDR3 is 18 amino acids. CDR1 is SEHNR, CDR2 FQNEAQ, per germline (reference sequence). The CDR3: CSSSLVAGGHPHNNEQFF. In DNA, the CDR3 is TGTTCCAGCAGCTTAGTTGCGGGGGGCCATCCCCACAACAATGAGCAGTTCTTC.

J is TRBJ1-2 and V is TRBV2; weak D call: TRBD1 (5 bases). V gave up 5 bases and J gave up 4 bases, with 14 bases separating them. Germline CDR1 and CDR2: SNHLY and FYNNEI. This CDR3 region has 14 residues. The chain's CDR3 is CASSLGGSLYGYTF. CDR3 DNA: TGTGCCAGCAGTCTCGGGGGTTCACTCTATGGCTACACCTTC.

The chain carries TRBV18 and TRBJ2-2, with D possibly being TRBD2 (6 bases). CDR1 is KGHSH, CDR2 LQKENI, per germline. V shed 2 bases and J shed 4 bases, with 11 bases lying between them. The CDR3 is 15 amino acids. CDR3 residues: CASSPGQGGTGELFF. The CDR3 DNA follows: TGTGCCAGCTCACCAGGGCAGGGAGGCACCGGGGAGCTGTTTTTT.